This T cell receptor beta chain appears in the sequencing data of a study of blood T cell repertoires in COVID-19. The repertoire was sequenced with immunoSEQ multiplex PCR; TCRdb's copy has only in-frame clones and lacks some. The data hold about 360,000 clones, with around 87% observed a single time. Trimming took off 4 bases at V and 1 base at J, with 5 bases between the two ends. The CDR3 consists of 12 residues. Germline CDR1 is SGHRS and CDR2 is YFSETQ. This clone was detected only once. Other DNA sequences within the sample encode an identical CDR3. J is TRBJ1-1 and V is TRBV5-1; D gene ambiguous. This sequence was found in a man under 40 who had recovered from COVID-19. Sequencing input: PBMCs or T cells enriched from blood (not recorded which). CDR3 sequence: CASSPGNTEAFF. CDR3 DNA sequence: TGCGCCAGCAGCCCGGGGAACACTGAAGCTTTCTTT.